Below, 19 T cell receptor beta chains from the same sample are listed, as sequenced in a study of T cells in narcolepsy. The assay was immunoSEQ multiplex PCR, and TCRdb's table has in-frame clones only and misses some. The sample has approximately 30,000 clones, approximately 80% seen once. Sequenced sample: CD45RA- memory CD4+ T cells from PBMCs. The source of these receptors is a human donor with narcolepsy.

This chain connects TRBV11-3 to TRBJ1-1; the D is unclear. This CDR3 comprises 16 residues. Deletions cut 0 bases from V and 1 base from J, with 12 bases between. Germline assignment: CDR1 SGHNT and CDR2 YENEEA. The DNA for the CDR3 is TGTGCCAGCAGCTTAGATAGTTTCAGGCCGAACACTGAAGCTTTCTTT. This gives the protein CASSLDSFRPNTEAFF. Full variable domain (outside the CDR3, taken from reference TRBV11-3 and TRBJ1-1): EAGVVQSPRYKIIEKKQPVAFWCNPISGHNTLYWYLQNLGQGPELLIRYENEEAVDDSQLPKDRFSAERLKGVDSTLKIQPAELGDSAVYLCASSLDSFRPNTEAFFGQGTRLTVV.

This clone was found a few times. The chain carries TRBV30 and TRBJ2-3, with 10 positions matching TRBD1. CDR3 length: 14 amino acids. V lost 1 base and J lost 6; bases outside the gene matches: 4. Germline-derived CDR1 and CDR2 are GTSNPN and SVGIG (reference sequence). CDR3 in amino acids: CAWSEGTGADTQYF. The CDR3, as DNA: TGTGCCTGGAGTGAAGGGACAGGGGCGGATACGCAGTATTTT.

The chain is built from TRBV6-1 and TRBJ2-3; 9 nucleotides line up with TRBD2. Losses at the gene ends were 7 bases for V and 2 bases for J; bases not matched to a gene: 4. Germline V gene lookup returns CDR1 MNHNS and CDR2 SASEGT. There are 14 residues in the CDR3. The CDR3 bases are TGTGCCAGCATCGAGCGGGGGGACACAGATACGCAGTATTTT. Translating it yields CASIERGDTDTQYF.

This clone was recorded once. The rearrangement uses TRBV5-8 and TRBJ1-6; 9 bases are shared with TRBD1. J was trimmed by 7 bases and V by 0 bases; bases with no gene match: 8. There are 17 residues in the CDR3. In germline, CDR1 is SGHTS, CDR2 YDEGEE. The CDR3 DNA is TGTGCCAGCAGCTTGGATGGGACAGGGTTTCGAAATTCACCCCTCCACTTT. This sequence encodes CASSLDGTGFRNSPLHF.

This clone appeared a single time. This chain links TRBV5-1 with TRBJ1-4, with 8 bases lining up with TRBD1. CDR1 SGHRS and CDR2 YFSETQ come from the germline V gene. V was pared by 3 bases and J by 6 bases, with 4 bases of the junction left unmatched. The CDR3 has 14 amino acids. The CDR3 DNA reads as TGCGCCAGCAGCTCCGAGACAGGGGATGAAAAACTGTTTTTT. Residues: CASSSETGDEKLFF.

CDR3 DNA sequence: TGCGCCAGCAGCCCTGGATCAGGGGGTCGACTTTTCTATGGCTACACCTTC. Translating it yields CASSPGSGGRLFYGYTF. The genes are TRBV5-1 and TRBJ1-2, with 7 bases lining up with TRBD1. The V gene end was trimmed by 4 bases and the J gene end by 4 bases; junction bases not matched to a gene: 16. The CDR3 extends over 17 amino acids. Germline lookup yields CDR1 SGHRS and CDR2 YFSETQ.

The V gene is TRBV5-1, the J gene TRBJ2-5; D unclear. Germline loops: CDR1 SGHRS, CDR2 YFSETQ. V was clipped by 3 bases and J by 1 base, with 7 bases between them. The CDR3 has 13 residues. The CDR3 coding sequence is TGCGCCAGCAGCTCAGGTTTCCAAGAGACCCAGTACTTC. Amino acid sequence: CASSSGFQETQYF.

This chain joins TRBV25-1 and TRBJ2-7, with TRBD2 matching 8 bases. Looked up from germline, CDR1 is MGHDK and CDR2 is SYGVNS. This CDR3 contains 13 residues. V gave up 0 bases and J gave up 8 bases; unmatched junction bases: 3. The CDR3 DNA is TGTGCCAGCAGTGAATATATAGCGGGGAAGCAGTACTTC. Protein sequence: CASSEYIAGKQYF.

The CDR3 bases are TGTGCCACCAGCAGAGATAAGGTCAACGAGCAGTACTTC. Protein product: CATSRDKVNEQYF. This chain joins TRBV15 and TRBJ2-7; D is ambiguous. The germline V gene encodes CDR1 LNHNV and CDR2 YYDKDF (reference sequence). The CDR3 has 13 residues. V was shortened by 0 bases and J by 5 bases, with 8 bases between the two germline ends.

V is TRBV6-5 and J is TRBJ1-2; unclear D gene. V shed 7 bases and J shed 3 bases, with 12 bases lying between them. The CDR3 consists of 13 residues. Per germline, CDR1 MNHEY and CDR2 SVGAGI. The CDR3 bases are TGTGCCAGCAACGAACAAGCTTACTATGGCTACACCTTC. Amino acids: CASNEQAYYGYTF.

The genes are TRBV30 and TRBJ1-3, with D unresolved. Trimming stripped 3 bases from V and 4 bases from J, with 16 bases between. Germline lookup yields CDR1 GTSNPN and CDR2 SVGIG (reference sequence). The CDR3 covers 15 residues. Here the CDR3 reads CAWRSDFRSGNTIYF. CDR3 sequence (DNA): TGTGCCTGGAGGTCTGACTTCAGGTCGGGAAACACCATATATTTT. Full variable domain (rest looked up from reference TRBV30 and TRBJ1-3): SQTIHQWPATLVQPVGSPLSLECTVEGTSNPNLYWYRQAAGRGLQLLFYSVGIGQISSEVPQNLSASRPQDRQFILSSKKLLLSDSGFYLCAWRSDFRSGNTIYFGEGSWLTVV.

The J gene is TRBJ1-1, the V gene TRBV10-3; possible D gene TRBD1, 6 bases. CDR3 length: 14 residues. Germline V lookup: CDR1 ENHRY, CDR2 SYGVKD. V was clipped by 8 bases and J by 8 bases, with 21 bases between them. As DNA, the CDR3 is TGTGCCATCGAACAGGGAGGATTTGGGGCGGAAGCTTTCTTT. Encoded protein: CAIEQGGFGAEAFF.

This clone was picked up a small number of times. The chain couples TRBV5-1 to TRBJ2-1; TRBD1 matches 8 bases. V shed 0 bases, J shed 7 bases, and the junction held 6 bases outside the gene matches. Germline V gives CDR1 SGHRS, CDR2 YFSETQ. This CDR3 comprises 15 residues. CDR3 in DNA: TGCGCCAGCAGCTTGGGGGGACAGGCGGGGAATGAGCAGTTCTTC. It codes for CASSLGGQAGNEQFF.

The rearrangement uses TRBV4-1 and TRBJ2-1; TRBD2 matches at 7 bases. J lost 1 base, V lost 2 bases, and 2 bases had no gene match. The CDR3 has 15 amino acids. Germline assignment: CDR1 MGHRA and CDR2 YSYEKL. CDR3 in amino acids: CASSQLAESYNEQFF. In DNA form, the CDR3 reads TGCGCCAGCAGCCAACTAGCGGAATCCTACAATGAGCAGTTCTTC.

This clone appeared a single time. The CDR3 spells CASNTGQGAFHEQYF. In DNA form, the CDR3 reads TGTGCCAGCAATACTGGACAGGGGGCTTTCCACGAGCAGTACTTC. This rearrangement joins TRBV2 to TRBJ2-7; 11 nucleotides align to TRBD1. The CDR3 spans 15 residues. Germline lookup yields CDR1 SNHLY and CDR2 FYNNEI. The trim removed 7 bases at V and 5 bases at J, leaving 10 bases unmatched.

The chain combines TRBV6-5 with TRBJ1-2; possible D gene TRBD1, 5 bases. Trimming took off 2 bases at V and 8 bases at J, with 12 bases between the two ends. The CDR3 consists of 13 residues. CDR1 is MNHEY, CDR2 SVGAGI, per germline. CDR3 loop: CASSYPGTFGYTF. The CDR3 bases are TGTGCCAGCAGTTACCCCGGGACTTTCGGCTACACCTTC.

This chain joins TRBV25-1 and TRBJ2-2; TRBD2 agrees at 9 bases. The junction had 6 bases not matched to a gene; V was cut back by 1 base and J by 0 bases. The germline V gene has CDR1 MGHDK and CDR2 SYGVNS. The CDR3 covers 18 residues. The CDR3: CASSEFLLAGPNTGELFF. CDR3 coding DNA: TGTGCCAGCAGTGAATTCCTCCTAGCGGGACCGAACACCGGGGAGCTGTTTTTT.

CDR3 loop: CASSRPSNTGELFF. CDR3 nucleotides: TGTGCCAGCAGTCGACCCTCGAACACCGGGGAGCTGTTTTTT. The chain recombines TRBV28 with TRBJ2-2, with unresolved D. Germline V gene sequence: CDR1 MDHEN, CDR2 SYDVKM. This CDR3 region has 14 residues. The V and J ends lost 5 bases and 0 bases respectively, with 7 bases between them.

The V and J genes are TRBV18 and TRBJ2-2; D gene ambiguous. Between the trimmed V and J ends, which lost 2 bases and 1 base, there was a span of 5 bases. This CDR3 has 14 amino acids. Germline V lookup: CDR1 KGHSH, CDR2 LQKENI. The chain's CDR3 is CASSPAGNTGELFF. In nucleotides, the CDR3 is TGTGCCAGCTCACCAGCAGGGAACACCGGGGAGCTGTTTTTT. Looking up the rest from reference TRBV18 and TRBJ2-2 gives the full variable domain: NAGVMQNPRHLVRRRGQEARLRCSPMKGHSHVYWYRQLPEEGLKFMVYLQKENIIDESGMPKERFSAEFPKEGPSILRIQQVVRGDSAAYFCASSPAGNTGELFFGEGSRLTVL.